The 3 T cell receptor beta chains presented below share a single source sample, sequenced in a study of cytomegalovirus exposure and HLA in healthy donors. Use of 60 Vbeta and 13 Jbeta primers characterized the PCR. Produced via immunoSEQ multiplex PCR; TCRdb's table is partial and in-frame only. The sample includes some 130,000 clones, around 82% seen only once; the top ten take over 1.5%. Sequenced: PBMCs. Receptors originate from a boy younger than 18 in good health and CMV-seronegative.

This clone has more than one count but fewer than ten. V and J are TRBV4-1 and TRBJ1-1; weak D call: TRBD1 (5 bases). Trimming took off 1 base at V and 9 bases at J, with 12 bases between the two ends. Germline values: CDR1 MGHRA, CDR2 YSYEKL. The CDR3 loop spans 13 amino acids. CDR3 protein: CASSQVVREQAFF. CDR3 DNA: TGCGCCAGCAGCCAAGTGGTCAGGGAACAAGCTTTCTTT.

The rearrangement uses TRBV13 and TRBJ2-7; 9 nucleotides line up with TRBD2. This CDR3 has 14 amino acids. V lost 5 bases, J lost 1 base, and 3 bases stayed unmatched. Looked up from germline, CDR1 is PRHDT and CDR2 is FYEKMQ (reference sequence). Here the CDR3 DNA reads TGTGCCAGCAGCCTTAGCGGGAGTTCCTACGAGCAGTACTTC. Protein sequence: CASSLSGSSYEQYF.

This sequence joins TRBV19 and TRBJ1-1; D is ambiguous. Germline values: CDR1 LNHDA, CDR2 SQIVND (reference sequence). This CDR3 is built from 11 residues. V was pared by 6 bases and J by 8 bases, with 10 bases between. CDR3 bases: TGTGCCAGTAGGATCAGGTGCGAAGCTTTCTTT. Encoded protein: CASRIRCEAFF.